This T cell receptor beta chain was recorded in a study of beta chain features in type 1 diabetes. Study details: Patients shared similar age, gender and cell yields with healthy donors.

This clone was counted between two and nine times. Its antigen is not identified. General study points: Naive, central memory and Treg TCRB repertoires seemed to resemble each other more closely in patients than they did in healthy donors. Moderately but significantly shorter TCRB CDR3s were found in Type 1 diabetes patients in all four CD4+ subsets. Insertions at VDJ junctions were less frequent in type 1 diabetes patients. These patients also deleted more nucleotides at the same junctions.

The authors sorted CD4+ naive, central memory, regulatory and stem cell-like memory cells via CD45RO/CCR7/CD25/CD127/CD95/CD27. The junction had 7 bases not matched to a gene; V was cut back by 3 bases and J by 2 bases. The CDR3 is 16 amino acids. The germline V gene encodes CDR1 SGHTA and CDR2 FQGNSA. Reverse transcribing all isolated RNA meant expressed TCRB transcripts were sequenced. Method: immunoSEQ multiplex PCR; TCRdb's copy keeps in-frame clones and lacks some. Altogether some 270,000 clones are present, roughly 10% being singletons, with the ten largest covering around 0.015%. What was sequenced was naive CD4+ T cells from blood. This chain connects TRBV7-2 to TRBJ2-3, with 8 bases that match TRBD2. The clonotype was recovered from a man younger than 40 with type 1 diabetes. The CDR3 DNA is TGTGCCAGCAGCTTTCGGGTAGCGGGGACCACAGATACGCAGTATTTT. Translation: CASSFRVAGTTDTQYF.